This record looks at one T cell receptor (beta chain) sequence and its context. The data belong to a study of T-cell reconstitution after alpha-beta-depleted transplantation in children. This sample's TCRbeta library carried unique molecular identifier barcodes. TCRdb fed the PCR reads into MiXCR, producing one record per CDR3 protein. The repertoire holds 500,000 or so distinct CDR3 sequences, about 31% seen once, with 2% to 3% in the top ten. Germline assignment: CDR1 DFQATT and CDR2 SNEGSKA (reference sequence). Trimming took 1 base from V and 6 from J, leaving 25 bases between them. The CDR3 contains 18 residues.

J is TRBJ2-1 and V is TRBV20-1; D ambiguous. Material: PBMCs from the stem cell graft donor, obtained from the stem cell graft. The sequence was obtained from a human donor who donated a stem cell graft to a child with aplastic anemia. CDR3 bases: TGCAGTGCTAGAGCCGCCCATGTCAGAGGCGCCGTGGGCAATGAGCAGTTCTTC. This codes for CSARAAHVRGAVGNEQFF.